One sample yielded the 7 T cell receptor beta chains listed below, sequenced in a study of blood T cell repertoires in COVID-19. Method: immunoSEQ multiplex PCR; TCRdb's copy keeps in-frame clones and lacks some. This table has roughly 100,000 clones, 70% to 90% appearing once. The sequenced sample was peripheral blood. These receptor sequences come from a man aged 45-60 years in a cohort sampled during active COVID-19.

This clone was observed a single time. This rearrangement joins TRBV20-1 to TRBJ1-1; perhaps TRBD1 as D (5 bases). The V gene lost 6 bases and the J gene lost 7 bases, with 12 bases spanning the gap. Germline CDR1 and CDR2: DFQATT and SNEGSKA (reference sequence). The CDR3 has 11 residues. The CDR3 DNA follows: TGCAGTGCCCTGGGACTGGATGAAGCTTTCTTT. Its translation: CSALGLDEAFF.

The chain uses TRBV24-1 and TRBJ1-5, with D maybe TRBD1 (6 bases). Germline V gene data show CDR1 as KGHDR and CDR2 as SFDVKD. V lost 5 bases, J lost 2 bases, and 6 bases lay in between. The CDR3 is 13 residues long. In nucleotides, the CDR3 is TGTGCCACCAGTGCAGGGGGCAATCAGCCCCAGCATTTT. Amino acid sequence: CATSAGGNQPQHF.

This clone was picked up a small number of times. The chain links TRBV7-8 to TRBJ2-3, with a weak D call TRBD2 (5 bases). The CDR3 contains 13 residues. Germline V lookup: CDR1 SGHVS, CDR2 FQNEAQ. V lost 5 bases and J lost 10, with 16 bases in between. CDR3 amino acids: CASSRTADWPQYF. The CDR3 DNA follows: TGTGCCAGCAGCCGGACTGCGGATTGGCCGCAGTATTTT.

The chain uses TRBV19 and TRBJ2-2; 7 bases align to TRBD1. The germline V gene has CDR1 LNHDA and CDR2 SQIVND (reference sequence). V was pared by 3 bases and J by 1 base, with 5 bases of the junction left unmatched. The CDR3 contains 16 residues. CDR3 bases: TGTGCCAGTAGTATCCCACGGACAGGGAACACCGGGGAGCTGTTTTTT. Its protein is CASSIPRTGNTGELFF.

The rearrangement joins TRBV28 to TRBJ2-3, with 8 bases matching TRBD2. Per the germline V gene, CDR1 is MDHEN and CDR2 is SYDVKM. The length of the CDR3 is 14 residues. The junction had 8 bases not matched to a gene; V was cut back by 6 bases and J by 6 bases. The CDR3 DNA reads TGTGCCAGCAGATCCGGGGGGGCAGGGGATACGCAGTATTTT. Its protein is CASRSGGAGDTQYF.

The rearrangement links TRBV5-4 to TRBJ1-1; 7 positions match TRBD1. The junction had 10 bases not matched to a gene; V was cut back by 10 bases and J by 1 base. Germline lookup yields CDR1 SGHNT and CDR2 YYREEE (reference sequence). The CDR3 consists of 14 residues. The CDR3 sequence is CAGAGGQRNTEAFF. In DNA form, the CDR3 reads TGTGCCGGGGCGGGGGGACAGAGGAACACTGAAGCTTTCTTT. Looking up the rest from reference TRBV5-4 and TRBJ1-1 gives the full variable domain: ETGVTQSPTHLIKTRGQQVTLRCSSQSGHNTVSWYQQALGQGPQFIFQYYREEENGRGNFPPRFSGLQFPNYSSELNVNALELDDSALYLCAGAGGQRNTEAFFGQGTRLTVV.

In its sample, this clone was seen once. The chain has TRBV3-1 (or the pseudogene TRBV3-2) and TRBJ1-2, with D unresolved. V was clipped by 4 bases and J by 7 bases, with 13 bases between them. Germline CDR1 and CDR2: LGHDT and YNNKEL (reference sequence). The CDR3 totals 13 residues. The CDR3 DNA reads as TGTGCCAGCAGCCTTGACCCCCCGGGTGGCTACACCTTC. Its protein is CASSLDPPGGYTF.